Following are 18 T cell receptor beta chains from one sample sequenced in a study of cytomegalovirus exposure and HLA in healthy donors. This PCR relied on a set of 60 Vbeta primers and 13 Jbeta primers. The assay was immunoSEQ multiplex PCR, and TCRdb's table has in-frame clones only and misses some. The table lists about 160,000 clones, approximately 70% of them singletons. The sample taken for sequencing was PBMCs. All receptors come from a man in his forties in good health and CMV-seropositive.

This clone was observed a single time. The chain is built from TRBV29-1 and TRBJ2-3; 7 bases are shared with TRBD2. CDR1 and CDR2 from the germline V gene are SQVTM and ANQGSEA. After removal of 5 bases from V and 5 bases from J, the junction contained 13 bases not matched to a gene. The CDR3 is 15 amino acids. CDR3 coding DNA: TGCAGCGTTCCTGCCTCAGGGAGGGTGGGAGATACGCAGTATTTT. The encoded protein is CSVPASGRVGDTQYF.

This chain links TRBV4-1 with TRBJ1-2; D is perhaps TRBD1 (5 bases). The germline V gene has CDR1 MGHRA and CDR2 YSYEKL. V was pared by 6 bases and J by 14 bases, with 16 bases between. The CDR3 consists of 11 residues. The CDR3 DNA is TGCGCCAGCAGGACCCGACAGAGCTTTACCTTC. Translating gives CASRTRQSFTF.

This chain joins TRBV29-1 and TRBJ2-5; D might be TRBD2 (6 bases). CDR1 is SQVTM and CDR2 is ANQGSEA in the germline V gene. This CDR3 contains 14 residues. The V gene lost 0 bases and the J gene lost 4 bases, with 12 bases spanning the gap. CDR3 in amino acids: CSVEDRAGIETQYF. The CDR3, as DNA: TGCAGCGTTGAAGATCGGGCGGGGATAGAGACCCAGTACTTC.

In its sample, this clone was seen a few times. V is TRBV7-3 and J is TRBJ2-1; 7 bases are shared with TRBD1. Losses at the gene ends were 4 bases for V and 5 bases for J; bases not matched to a gene: 5. Germline V gene lookup returns CDR1 SGHTA and CDR2 FQGTGA. The CDR3 is 14 residues long. As DNA, the CDR3 is TGTGCCAGCAGCTCCGGGACAGAAAACAATGAGCAGTTCTTC. Protein: CASSSGTENNEQFF.

The J gene is TRBJ2-2, the V gene TRBV29-1; 9 bases map to TRBD1. The CDR3 length is 16 residues. Germline CDR1 and CDR2: SQVTM and ANQGSEA. Unmatched junction bases numbered 8, after V lost 1 base and J lost 5 bases. The CDR3 DNA reads as TGCAGCGTTGAAGGCGAGACAGGGGGTCGGACCGGGGAGCTGTTTTTT. Translation: CSVEGETGGRTGELFF.

This chain uses TRBV6-6 with TRBJ1-1; possibly TRBD1 for D (6 bases). The CDR3 is 12 residues long. CDR1 is MNHNY and CDR2 is SVGAGI in the germline V gene (reference sequence). The germline V and J ends were trimmed by 6 bases and 6 bases, with 11 bases remaining between them. The chain's CDR3 is CASRRGGAEAFF. The CDR3 bases are TGTGCCAGCAGGAGGGGGGGAGCTGAAGCTTTCTTT.

This chain links TRBV6-4 with TRBJ2-1, with D perhaps matching TRBD2 (5 bases). Germline CDR1 is MRHNA and CDR2 is SNTAGT. V lost 2 bases to trimming and J lost 9 bases, with 8 bases between them. This CDR3 is 12 amino acids long. CDR3 nucleotides: TGTGCCAGCAGTGACAGGGCGGGTGAGCAGTTCTTC. Translating it yields CASSDRAGEQFF.

This clone was observed once. This chain joins TRBV29-1 and TRBJ1-4, with a possible D match to TRBD1 (6 bases). Germline V gene data show CDR1 as SQVTM and CDR2 as ANQGSEA. Deletions cut 1 base from V and 8 bases from J, with 14 bases between. CDR3 length: 14 residues. CDR3 sequence reads: CSVEAGTIGEKLFF. CDR3 nucleotides: TGCAGCGTTGAAGCCGGGACAATCGGCGAAAAACTGTTTTTT.

The rearrangement links TRBV7-2 to TRBJ1-6; 7 bases are a match to TRBD1. Losses at the gene ends were 7 bases for V and 14 bases for J; bases not matched to a gene: 17. CDR3 length equals 15 residues. CDR1 and CDR2 from the germline V gene are SGHTA and FQGNSA. The CDR3 DNA reads TGTGCCAGCACCCAGGGAAGGGGGCAGTGGGAGTCCCTCCACTTT. This translates into CASTQGRGQWESLHF.

The chain carries TRBV7-6 and TRBJ2-7, with D unresolved. From germline, CDR1 is SGHVS and CDR2 FNYEAQ. Trimming shortened V by 0 bases and J by 2 bases, and 11 bases separated the two germline ends. This CDR3 contains 15 residues. This CDR3 is CASSLAPDSTYEQYF. The CDR3, as DNA: TGTGCCAGCAGCTTAGCGCCTGATAGTACCTACGAGCAGTACTTC.

The V and J genes are TRBV18 and TRBJ1-6; the match to TRBD1 covers 8 bases. CDR1 KGHSH and CDR2 LQKENI come from the germline V gene. V lost 4 bases to trimming and J lost 10 bases; unmatched junction nucleotides: 9. This CDR3 spans 15 amino acids. The CDR3 loop is CASSRSGTGSSPLHF. Here the CDR3 DNA reads TGTGCCAGCTCACGGTCCGGGACAGGTAGCTCACCCCTCCACTTT.

The chain is built from TRBV19 and TRBJ1-4; D gene uncertain. CDR1 LNHDA and CDR2 SQIVND come from the germline V gene (reference sequence). CDR3 length: 13 amino acids. V was pared by 11 bases and J by 0 bases, with 10 bases between. The chain's CDR3 is CASSRATNEKLFF. The CDR3 bases are TGTGCCTCGTCGAGGGCAACTAATGAAAAACTGTTTTTT.

V gene TRBV9 combines with J gene TRBJ2-1, with TRBD2 matching over 12 bases. CDR3 length equals 15 residues. CDR1 and CDR2 from the germline V gene are SGDLS and YYNGEE. V was clipped by 4 bases and J by 10 bases; unmatched bases: 9. The DNA of the CDR3 is TGTGCCAGCAGCACCCTAGCGGGGGGGCCGGGGGAGCAGTTCTTC. It translates to CASSTLAGGPGEQFF.

The V call is TRBV2, the J call TRBJ1-3; D gene uncertain. The CDR3 is made up of 16 amino acids. Trimming removed 4 bases at V and 0 bases at J, with 13 bases between. Germline assignment: CDR1 SNHLY and CDR2 FYNNEI. Written as DNA, the CDR3 is TGTGCCAGCAGTGGGGTAGACACGACCTCTGGAAACACCATATATTTT. It yields the protein CASSGVDTTSGNTIYF.

The table lists this clone with a few counts. V and J are TRBV6-5 and TRBJ2-3; D is uncertain. The V and J ends lost 2 bases and 4 bases respectively, with 10 bases between them. The CDR3 is 14 residues long. CDR1 and CDR2 from the germline V gene are MNHEY and SVGAGI. The CDR3 coding sequence is TGTGCCAGCAGTTACGAGTTTGGAGCAGATACGCAGTATTTT. It encodes CASSYEFGADTQYF.

The V gene is TRBV10-2, the J gene TRBJ1-1; no clear D gene. The V gene lost 3 bases and the J gene lost 1 base, with 6 bases spanning the gap. The germline V gene has CDR1 WSHSY and CDR2 SAAADI. This CDR3 contains 13 residues. The DNA of the CDR3 is TGCGCCAGCAGTGAACAGACGAACACTGAAGCTTTCTTT. Translation gives CASSEQTNTEAFF.

The chain employs TRBV9 and TRBJ2-1; perhaps TRBD1 as D (6 bases). This CDR3 comprises 14 residues. Trimming left V 4 bases short and J 9 bases short, with 17 bases between. Germline V CDR1 and CDR2: SGDLS, YYNGEE. For the CDR3, the DNA is TGTGCCAGCAGCAAAACCACAGGGCACGCTGAGCAGTTCTTC. Protein product: CASSKTTGHAEQFF.

V and J are TRBV11-3 and TRBJ1-1, with D uncertain. V was shortened by 4 bases and J by 1 base, with 7 bases between the two germline ends. This CDR3 region has 13 residues. CDR1 is SGHNT and CDR2 is YENEEA in the germline V gene. The chain's CDR3 is CASSYGQNTEAFF. The CDR3 DNA sequence: TGTGCCAGCAGCTATGGGCAGAACACTGAAGCTTTCTTT.